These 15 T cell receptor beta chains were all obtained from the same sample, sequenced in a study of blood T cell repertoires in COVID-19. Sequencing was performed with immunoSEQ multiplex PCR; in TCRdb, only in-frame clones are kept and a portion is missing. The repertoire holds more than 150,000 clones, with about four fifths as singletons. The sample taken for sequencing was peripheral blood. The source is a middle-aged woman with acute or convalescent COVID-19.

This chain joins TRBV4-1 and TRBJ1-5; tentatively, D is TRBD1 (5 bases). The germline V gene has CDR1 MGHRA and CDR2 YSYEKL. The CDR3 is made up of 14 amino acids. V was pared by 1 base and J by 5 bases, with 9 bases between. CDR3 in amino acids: CASSQGGEYQPQHF. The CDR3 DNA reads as TGCGCCAGCAGCCAAGGGGGGGAGTATCAGCCCCAGCATTTT.

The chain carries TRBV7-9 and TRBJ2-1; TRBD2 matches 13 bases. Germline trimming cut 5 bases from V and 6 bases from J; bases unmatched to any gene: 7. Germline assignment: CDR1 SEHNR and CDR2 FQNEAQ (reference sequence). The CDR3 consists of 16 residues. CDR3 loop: CASSIAGTSGVNEQFF. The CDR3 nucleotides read TGTGCCAGCAGCATCGCCGGGACTAGCGGGGTCAATGAGCAGTTCTTC. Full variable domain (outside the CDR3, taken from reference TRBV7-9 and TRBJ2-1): DTGVSQNPRHKITKRGQNVTFRCDPISEHNRLYWYRQTLGQGPEFLTYFQNEAQLEKSRLLSDRFSAERPKGSFSTLEIQRTEQGDSAMYLCASSIAGTSGVNEQFFGPGTRLTVL.

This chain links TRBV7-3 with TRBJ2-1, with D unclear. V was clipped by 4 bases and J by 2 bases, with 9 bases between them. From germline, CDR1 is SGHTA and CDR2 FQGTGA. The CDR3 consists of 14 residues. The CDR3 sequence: CASSSTITYNEQFF. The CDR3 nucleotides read TGTGCCAGCAGCTCTACCATTACCTACAATGAGCAGTTCTTC.

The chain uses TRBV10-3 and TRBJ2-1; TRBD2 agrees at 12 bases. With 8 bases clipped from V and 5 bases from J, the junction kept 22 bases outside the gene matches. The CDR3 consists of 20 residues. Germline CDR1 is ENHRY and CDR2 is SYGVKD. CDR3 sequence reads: CAIHTKTGLAGTPPDNEQFF. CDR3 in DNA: TGTGCCATCCACACAAAGACCGGACTAGCGGGGACACCACCCGACAATGAGCAGTTCTTC.

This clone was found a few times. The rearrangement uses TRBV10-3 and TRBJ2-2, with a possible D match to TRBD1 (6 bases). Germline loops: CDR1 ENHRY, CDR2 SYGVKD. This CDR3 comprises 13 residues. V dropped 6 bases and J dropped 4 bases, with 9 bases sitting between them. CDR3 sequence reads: CAIRAGVTGELFF. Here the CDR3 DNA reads TGTGCCATCAGGGCAGGGGTCACCGGGGAGCTGTTTTTT.

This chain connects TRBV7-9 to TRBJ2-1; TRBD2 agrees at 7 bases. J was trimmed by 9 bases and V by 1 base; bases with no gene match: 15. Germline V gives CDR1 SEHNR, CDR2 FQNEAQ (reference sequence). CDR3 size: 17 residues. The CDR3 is CASSLGALGGGLGEQFF. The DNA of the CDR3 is TGTGCCAGCAGCTTAGGAGCTCTTGGGGGGGGATTGGGTGAGCAGTTCTTC.

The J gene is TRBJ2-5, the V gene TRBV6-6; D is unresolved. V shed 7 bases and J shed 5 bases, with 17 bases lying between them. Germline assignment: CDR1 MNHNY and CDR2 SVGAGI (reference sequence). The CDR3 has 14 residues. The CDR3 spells CASTIRSFHETQYF. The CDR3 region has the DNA TGTGCCAGCACCATACGGAGTTTCCACGAGACCCAGTACTTC.

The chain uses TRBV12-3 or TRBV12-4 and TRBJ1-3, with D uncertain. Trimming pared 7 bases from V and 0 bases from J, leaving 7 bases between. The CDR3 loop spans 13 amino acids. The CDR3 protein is CASNGDSGNTIYF. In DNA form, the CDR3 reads TGTGCCAGCAACGGAGACTCTGGAAACACCATATATTTT.

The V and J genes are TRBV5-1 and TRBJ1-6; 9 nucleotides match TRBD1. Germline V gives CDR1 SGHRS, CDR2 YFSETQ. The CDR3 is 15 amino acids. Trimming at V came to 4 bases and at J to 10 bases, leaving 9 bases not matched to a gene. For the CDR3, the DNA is TGCGCCAGCAGCCCCAGGGGACAGGGAGGCTCACCCCTCCACTTT. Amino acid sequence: CASSPRGQGGSPLHF.

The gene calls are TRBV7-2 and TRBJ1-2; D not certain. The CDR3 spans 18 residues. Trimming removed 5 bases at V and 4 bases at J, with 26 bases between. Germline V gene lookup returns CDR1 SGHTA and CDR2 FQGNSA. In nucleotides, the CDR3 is TGTGCCAGCAGCCTTACGGGAGCCAGTAAGGGAAAGGTCTATGGCTACACCTTC. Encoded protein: CASSLTGASKGKVYGYTF.

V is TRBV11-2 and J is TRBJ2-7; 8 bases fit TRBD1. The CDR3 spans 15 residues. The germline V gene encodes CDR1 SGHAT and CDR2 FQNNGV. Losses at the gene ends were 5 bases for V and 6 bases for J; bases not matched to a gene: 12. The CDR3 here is CASSRGGTGVPEQYF. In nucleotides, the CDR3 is TGTGCCAGCAGCCGAGGTGGGACAGGTGTTCCCGAGCAGTACTTC. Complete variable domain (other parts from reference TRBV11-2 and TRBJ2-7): EAGVAQSPRYKIIEKRQSVAFWCNPISGHATLYWYQQILGQGPKLLIQFQNNGVVDDSQLPKDRFSAERLKGVDSTLKIQPAKLEDSAVYLCASSRGGTGVPEQYFGPGTRLTVT.

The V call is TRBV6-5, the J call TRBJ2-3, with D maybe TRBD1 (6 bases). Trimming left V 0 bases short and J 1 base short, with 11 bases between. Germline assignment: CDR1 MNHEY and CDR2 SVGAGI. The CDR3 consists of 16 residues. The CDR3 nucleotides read TGTGCCAGCAGTTACTCGGGGACACCACGCACAGATACGCAGTATTTT. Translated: CASSYSGTPRTDTQYF.

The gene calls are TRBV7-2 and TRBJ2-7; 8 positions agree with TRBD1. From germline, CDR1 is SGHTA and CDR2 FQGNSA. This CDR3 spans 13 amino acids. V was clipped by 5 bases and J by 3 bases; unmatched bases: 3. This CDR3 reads CASSPGQGYEQYF. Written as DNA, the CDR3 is TGTGCCAGCAGCCCCGGACAGGGCTACGAGCAGTACTTC.

The chain's CDR3 is CASGIRQVGNQPQHF. The CDR3 DNA is TGTGCCAGTGGGATACGACAGGTGGGTAATCAGCCCCAGCATTTT. The J gene is TRBJ1-5, the V gene TRBV6-6; a weak D match, TRBD1 (6 bases). This CDR3 is 15 amino acids long. Trimming left V 9 bases short and J 4 bases short, with 19 bases between. Germline V lookup: CDR1 MNHNY, CDR2 SVGAGI (reference sequence).

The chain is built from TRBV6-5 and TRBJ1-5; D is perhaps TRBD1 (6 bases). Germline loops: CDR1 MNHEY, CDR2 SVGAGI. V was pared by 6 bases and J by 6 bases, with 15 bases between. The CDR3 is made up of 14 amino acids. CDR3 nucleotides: TGTGCCAGCAGACTTTACAGGGACGGTCAGCCCCAGCATTTT. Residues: CASRLYRDGQPQHF.